This TCR beta chain was identified in a study of Ad26.COV2.S vaccination and SARS-CoV-2 variants. Here immunoSEQ multiplex PCR was the method, and the copy in TCRdb shows in-frame clones only, minus some. The repertoire includes under 600,000 clones, 80% to 90% of them detected once, and 1.5% to 2% sits in the top ten. In the case of this clone: As yet, its antigen is unknown.

This CDR3 has 15 residues. Trimming left V 2 bases short and J 3 bases short, with 14 bases between. Germline V CDR1 and CDR2: SGHAT, FQDESV (reference sequence). Treatment indicated: around 19 received Ad26.COV2.S at low or high dose, single or two shots; five or six received placebo; per-sample allocation not given. Samples were taken on day 63 after the first vaccine or placebo injection. Aged 18-55 years, donor was enrolled in Boston in 2020. Study-wide results and caveats: It was reported that spike-specific CD8+ and CD4+ T cell responses were substantially broad after vaccination. People who got the vaccine or the placebo had similar non-spike TCR breadth.

The clonotype was recovered from a person aged 18-60 years who received the Ad26.COV2.S COVID-19 vaccine or a placebo. The specimen was peripheral blood, collected in a trial of Ad26.COV2.S vaccine versus placebo. This chain joins TRBV11-1 and TRBJ2-7; D remains ambiguous. CDR3 coding DNA: TGTGCCAGCAGCTTACACGAAGCTAGAGGCTACGAGCAGTACTTC. Residues: CASSLHEARGYEQYF.